This record looks at one TCR beta chain sequence and its context. Sequencing used immunoSEQ multiplex PCR; TCRdb keeps in-frame clones, though not all of them. The sample consists of tens of thousands of clones, under 90% of them appearing once. The sample belongs to a study of OX40 agonist ivuxolimab in advanced cancers. This TCR was sampled from an adult with an advanced solid tumor such as melanoma, head and neck, liver or kidney cancer. The sequencing used CD4+ or CD8+ T cells sorted from blood, collected in a trial of the OX40 agonist ivuxolimab.

CDR3 nucleotide sequence: TGTGCCAGCTACAGGGGATCGGGTCAGCCCCAGCATTTT. Translating it yields CASYRGSGQPQHF. The chain joins TRBV6-1 to TRBJ1-5; TRBD1 aligns across 7 bases. Trimming cost V 8 bases and J 6 bases; bases outside gene matches: 7. CDR1 and CDR2 (germline): MNHNS, SASEGT. The CDR3 extends over 13 amino acids.